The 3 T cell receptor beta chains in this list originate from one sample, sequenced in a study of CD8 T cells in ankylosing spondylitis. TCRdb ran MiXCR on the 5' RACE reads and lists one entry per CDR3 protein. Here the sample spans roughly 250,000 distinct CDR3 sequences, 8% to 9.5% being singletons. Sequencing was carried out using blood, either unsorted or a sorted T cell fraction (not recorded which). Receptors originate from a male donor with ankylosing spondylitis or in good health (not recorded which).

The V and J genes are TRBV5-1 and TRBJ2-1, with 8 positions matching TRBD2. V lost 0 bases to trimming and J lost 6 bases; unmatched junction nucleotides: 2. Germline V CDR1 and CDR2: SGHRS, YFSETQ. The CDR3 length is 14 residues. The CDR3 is CASSLAGGVNEQFF. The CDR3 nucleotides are TGCGCCAGCAGCTTGGCGGGAGGGGTCAATGAGCAGTTCTTC.

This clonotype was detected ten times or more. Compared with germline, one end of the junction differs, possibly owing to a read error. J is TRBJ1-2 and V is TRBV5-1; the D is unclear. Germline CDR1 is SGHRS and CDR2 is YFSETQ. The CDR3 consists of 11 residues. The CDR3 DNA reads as TGTGCCAGCAGTGATAACTATGGCTACACCTTC. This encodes CASSDNYGYTF.

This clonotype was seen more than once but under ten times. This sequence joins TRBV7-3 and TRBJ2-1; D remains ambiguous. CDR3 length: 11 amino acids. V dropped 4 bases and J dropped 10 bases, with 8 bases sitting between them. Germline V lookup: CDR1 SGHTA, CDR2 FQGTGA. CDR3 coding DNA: TGTGCCAGCAGCTCAGGCAGCGAGCAGTTCTTC. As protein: CASSSGSEQFF.